These T cell receptor beta chains were read from a single sample in a study of technical replicates of blood from a handful of donors. The repertoire was sequenced with immunoSEQ multiplex PCR; TCRdb's copy has only in-frame clones and lacks some. Of 70,000 to 95,000 clones listed, roughly 94% were seen once; the top ten hold roughly 0.26%. Sequenced sample: T cells isolated from PBMCs. The receptor set was obtained from a human donor in good health. CDR3s include the opening cysteine and the closing phenylalanine or tryptophan. A D gene is named only where the DNA matches it firmly. Some rows have no size entry. The others give once, few or many, or a class for an expanded clone.

clone size: NA; J gene: TRBJ1-3; V gene: TRBV9; D gene: NA; CDR3 DNA: TGTGCCAGCAGCGCGCTGACTGCTACCTCTGGAAACACCATATATTTT; CDR3 protein: CASSALTATSGNTIYF
clone size: few; J gene: TRBJ1-5; V gene: TRBV5-1; D gene: NA; CDR3 DNA: TGCGCCAGCAGCTTGGCCACAGGGTCCAATCAGCCCCAGCATTTT; CDR3 protein: CASSLATGSNQPQHF
clone size: NA; J gene: TRBJ2-7; V gene: TRBV7-9; D gene: TRBD1; CDR3 DNA: TGTGCCAGCAGCTTAGGAGGGACAGGATACGAGCAGTACTTC; CDR3 protein: CASSLGGTGYEQYF
clone size: NA; J gene: TRBJ2-1; V gene: TRBV7-9; D gene: TRBD2; CDR3 DNA: TGTGCCAGCAGCCCCGCCCTGATGGCGGGAGCGATCGATGAGCAGTTCTTC; CDR3 protein: CASSPALMAGAIDEQFF
clone size: NA; J gene: TRBJ2-1; V gene: TRBV29-1; D gene: NA; CDR3 DNA: TGCAGCGTTTCCCAGGGACAAGGGAATGAGCAGTTCTTC; CDR3 protein: CSVSQGQGNEQFF
clone size: NA; J gene: TRBJ2-7; V gene: TRBV14; D gene: NA; CDR3 DNA: TGTGCCAGCAGCCAAGGGACGGGAACCTACGAGCAGTACTTC; CDR3 protein: CASSQGTGTYEQYF
clone size: NA; J gene: TRBJ1-1; V gene: TRBV14; D gene: NA; CDR3 DNA: TGTGCCAGCAGCCGGTTACCAGGCAGCACTGAAGCTTTCTTT; CDR3 protein: CASSRLPGSTEAFF
clone size: NA; J gene: TRBJ2-7; V gene: TRBV27; D gene: TRBD2; CDR3 DNA: TGTGCCAGCAGTTATAGCGGGGGCCCGCCATACGAGCAGTACTTC; CDR3 protein: CASSYSGGPPYEQYF
clone size: NA; J gene: TRBJ2-5; V gene: TRBV19; D gene: TRBD1; CDR3 DNA: TGTGCCAGTAGTAAGTTCGGACAGGGCCAAGAGACCCAGTACTTC; CDR3 protein: CASSKFGQGQETQYF
clone size: NA; J gene: TRBJ1-1; V gene: TRBV19; D gene: NA; CDR3 DNA: TGTGCCAGTAGTCTCAGTATCACTGAAGCTTTCTTT; CDR3 protein: CASSLSITEAFF
clone size: NA; J gene: TRBJ1-5; V gene: TRBV19; D gene: NA; CDR3 DNA: TGTGCCAGTAGTATGGGCCAGATTAGCAATCAGCCCCAGCATTTT; CDR3 protein: CASSMGQISNQPQHF
clone size: NA; J gene: TRBJ2-6; V gene: TRBV27; D gene: NA; CDR3 DNA: TGTGCCAGCAGTTTATTTATACGAGGTTATGGGGCCAACGTCCTGACTTTC; CDR3 protein: CASSLFIRGYGANVLTF
clone size: NA; J gene: TRBJ2-5; V gene: TRBV27; D gene: NA; CDR3 DNA: TGTGCCAGCAGTTTGACCCCCCCCCGAGGGGAGACCCAGTACTTC; CDR3 protein: CASSLTPPRGETQYF
clone size: NA; J gene: TRBJ2-7; V gene: TRBV11-3; D gene: TRBD1; CDR3 DNA: TGTGCCAGCAACCCAGACAGGGGAAACGAGCAGTACTTC; CDR3 protein: CASNPDRGNEQYF
clone size: NA; J gene: TRBJ2-7; V gene: TRBV30; D gene: TRBD1; CDR3 DNA: TGTGCCTGGAGTGTTAAATTGGGACAGTCCTACGAGCAGTACTTC; CDR3 protein: CAWSVKLGQSYEQYF
clone size: NA; J gene: TRBJ2-2; V gene: TRBV29-1; D gene: TRBD2; CDR3 DNA: TGCAGCGTTGTGGCGGGAGCCGGGGAGCTGTTTTTT; CDR3 protein: CSVVAGAGELFF
clone size: NA; J gene: TRBJ2-3; V gene: TRBV27; D gene: TRBD1; CDR3 DNA: TGTGCCAGCAGTTTGGTCGGGACAGCGCGCGTAGATACGCAGTATTTT; CDR3 protein: CASSLVGTARVDTQYF
clone size: NA; J gene: TRBJ2-1; V gene: TRBV6-5; D gene: NA; CDR3 DNA: TGTGCCAGCAGTCGGACTACCCCAAGCTACAATGAGCAGTTCTTC; CDR3 protein: CASSRTTPSYNEQFF
clone size: NA; J gene: TRBJ2-1; V gene: TRBV13; D gene: TRBD1; CDR3 DNA: TGTGCCAGCAGCGCGTCCGGGACAGGGGTCCATGAGCAGTTCTTC; CDR3 protein: CASSASGTGVHEQFF
clone size: NA; J gene: TRBJ2-7; V gene: TRBV28; D gene: TRBD1; CDR3 DNA: TGTGCCAGCAGGGGACAGGACCACTACGAGCAGTACTTC; CDR3 protein: CASRGQDHYEQYF
clone size: NA; J gene: TRBJ1-5; V gene: TRBV13; D gene: NA; CDR3 DNA: TGTGCCAGCAGCTTAGCCCGAGGGAGCCAGCATTTT; CDR3 protein: CASSLARGSQHF
clone size: NA; J gene: TRBJ1-2; V gene: TRBV27; D gene: NA; CDR3 DNA: TGTGCCAGCAGTTTATCCGGACGGGGATATGGCTACACCTTC; CDR3 protein: CASSLSGRGYGYTF
clone size: NA; J gene: TRBJ2-7; V gene: TRBV4-2; D gene: TRBD2; CDR3 DNA: TGTGCCAGCAGCGACCTAACCCGCCGGGAGGCCTTCTACGAGCAGTACTTC; CDR3 protein: CASSDLTRREAFYEQYF
clone size: NA; J gene: TRBJ2-5; V gene: TRBV29-1; D gene: TRBD2; CDR3 DNA: TGCAGCGTTGACGTCGGGAGGGCCCTTTTGGGGACCCAGTACTTC; CDR3 protein: CSVDVGRALLGTQYF
clone size: NA; J gene: TRBJ2-7; V gene: TRBV4-2; D gene: TRBD2; CDR3 DNA: TGTGCCAGCAGCCAAGATCGGGCTAGCGGGGGGTACTACGAGCAGTACTTC; CDR3 protein: CASSQDRASGGYYEQYF
clone size: NA; J gene: TRBJ2-7; V gene: TRBV11-1; D gene: TRBD1; CDR3 DNA: TGTGCCAGCAGCTTAAGAGGGGGGACAGGGTCGAACGAGCAGTACTTC; CDR3 protein: CASSLRGGTGSNEQYF
clone size: NA; J gene: TRBJ1-2; V gene: TRBV30; D gene: NA; CDR3 DNA: TGTGCCGGGCGCGTAACTAACTATGGCTACACCTTC; CDR3 protein: CAGRVTNYGYTF
clone size: NA; J gene: TRBJ2-1; V gene: TRBV29-1; D gene: NA; CDR3 DNA: TGCAGCGTGGCCCTCGAAAATGAGCAGTTCTTC; CDR3 protein: CSVALENEQFF
clone size: NA; J gene: TRBJ1-5; V gene: TRBV1; D gene: NA; CDR3 DNA: TGCACCAGCAGCCAGCCAGGGGAAGGACAGCCCCAGCATTTT; CDR3 protein: CTSSQPGEGQPQHF
clone size: NA; J gene: TRBJ2-2; V gene: TRBV6-5; D gene: TRBD2; CDR3 DNA: TGTGCCAGCAGTTACTCTAGCGGGGGGGCCGCCGGGGAGCTGTTTTTT; CDR3 protein: CASSYSSGGAAGELFF
clone size: NA; J gene: TRBJ2-1; V gene: TRBV5-6; D gene: NA; CDR3 DNA: TGTGCCAGCAGCTCCCGTGTCAATGAGCAGTTCTTC; CDR3 protein: CASSSRVNEQFF
clone size: NA; J gene: TRBJ2-3; V gene: TRBV11-2; D gene: NA; CDR3 DNA: TGTGCCAGCAGCTCCCCTGGGCCCCACCCCCCAGATACGCAGTATTTT; CDR3 protein: CASSSPGPHPPDTQYF
clone size: NA; J gene: TRBJ2-7; V gene: TRBV28; D gene: NA; CDR3 DNA: TGTGCCAGCAGTCCTGCCAGCGGGTTCAATTACGAGCAGTACTTC; CDR3 protein: CASSPASGFNYEQYF
clone size: NA; J gene: TRBJ1-2; V gene: TRBV28; D gene: NA; CDR3 DNA: TGTGCCAGCAGTCCCCTTGGGGAGGAGAACTATGGCTACACCTTC; CDR3 protein: CASSPLGEENYGYTF
clone size: NA; J gene: TRBJ2-7; V gene: TRBV6-1; D gene: TRBD2; CDR3 DNA: TGTGCCAGCAGTGACCGCAGGACTAGCGGAGCCGCCTACGAGCAGTACTTC; CDR3 protein: CASSDRRTSGAAYEQYF
clone size: NA; J gene: TRBJ2-1; V gene: TRBV5-1; D gene: NA; CDR3 DNA: TGCGCCAGCAGCTCCACGGGCTCCTACAATGAGCAGTTCTTC; CDR3 protein: CASSSTGSYNEQFF
clone size: NA; J gene: TRBJ1-1; V gene: TRBV18; D gene: NA; CDR3 DNA: TGTGCCAGCTCGTTGGGTCAGACAGCTGAAGCTTTCTTT; CDR3 protein: CASSLGQTAEAFF
clone size: once; J gene: TRBJ1-1; V gene: TRBV13; D gene: NA; CDR3 DNA: TGTGCCAGCAGGTTTGGGGGAGGCACTGAAGCTTTCTTT; CDR3 protein: CASRFGGGTEAFF
clone size: NA; J gene: TRBJ1-2; V gene: TRBV7-9; D gene: NA; CDR3 DNA: TGTGCCAGCAGCCCAGGGCAAGGCTACACCTTC; CDR3 protein: CASSPGQGYTF
clone size: NA; J gene: TRBJ2-7; V gene: TRBV27; D gene: NA; CDR3 DNA: TGTGCCAGCAGGGGGCTGGCCTCCTACGAGCAGTACTTC; CDR3 protein: CASRGLASYEQYF
clone size: NA; J gene: TRBJ1-3; V gene: TRBV6-1; D gene: TRBD1; CDR3 DNA: TGTGCCAGCATGCAAGAGAGGGGGCTGGGAAACACCATATATTTT; CDR3 protein: CASMQERGLGNTIYF
clone size: NA; J gene: TRBJ2-4; V gene: TRBV18; D gene: TRBD1; CDR3 DNA: TGTGCCAGCTCACCCGGACAGGGGGCAGCCAAAAACATTCAGTACTTC; CDR3 protein: CASSPGQGAAKNIQYF
clone size: NA; J gene: TRBJ2-3; V gene: TRBV11-2; D gene: NA; CDR3 DNA: TGTGCCAGCAGCCTTCGGGGGACGACAGATACGCAGTATTTT; CDR3 protein: CASSLRGTTDTQYF
clone size: NA; J gene: TRBJ2-7; V gene: TRBV2; D gene: TRBD2; CDR3 DNA: TGTGCCAGCAGTCTCACTAGCGGGGGGAACTACGAGCAGTACTTC; CDR3 protein: CASSLTSGGNYEQYF
clone size: NA; J gene: TRBJ2-7; V gene: TRBV11-3; D gene: NA; CDR3 DNA: TGTGCCAGCAGCTTATCTAACAGAGCCTACGAGCAGTACTTC; CDR3 protein: CASSLSNRAYEQYF
clone size: NA; J gene: TRBJ2-7; V gene: TRBV18; D gene: TRBD1; CDR3 DNA: TGTGCCAGCTCACCTACCGGGACAGATATGTACGAGCAGTACTTC; CDR3 protein: CASSPTGTDMYEQYF
clone size: NA; J gene: TRBJ2-7; V gene: TRBV28; D gene: NA; CDR3 DNA: TGTGCCAGCAGACCGGCCCACGCGGGCCCCTACGAGCAGTACTTC; CDR3 protein: CASRPAHAGPYEQYF
clone size: NA; J gene: TRBJ1-2; V gene: TRBV25-1; D gene: NA; CDR3 DNA: TGTGCCAGCCTTGGACGGGGGTTTGGCTACACCTTC; CDR3 protein: CASLGRGFGYTF
clone size: NA; J gene: TRBJ1-5; V gene: TRBV7-8; D gene: NA; CDR3 DNA: TGTGCCAGCAGCTTAGAGCCAGGTGCTCAGCCCCAGCATTTT; CDR3 protein: CASSLEPGAQPQHF
clone size: NA; J gene: TRBJ2-7; V gene: TRBV6-1; D gene: NA; CDR3 DNA: TGTGCCAGCAGTGGAGCGGGTCAGACTATTTCCTACGAGCAGTACTTC; CDR3 protein: CASSGAGQTISYEQYF
clone size: NA; J gene: TRBJ1-4; V gene: TRBV28; D gene: TRBD1; CDR3 DNA: TGTGCCAGCAGTTGGGACAGGCGAGGGGAAAAACTGTTTTTT; CDR3 protein: CASSWDRRGEKLFF
clone size: NA; J gene: TRBJ2-7; V gene: TRBV7-9; D gene: NA; CDR3 DNA: TGTGCCAGCAGCGGCAGGGGCTACGAGCAGTACTTC; CDR3 protein: CASSGRGYEQYF